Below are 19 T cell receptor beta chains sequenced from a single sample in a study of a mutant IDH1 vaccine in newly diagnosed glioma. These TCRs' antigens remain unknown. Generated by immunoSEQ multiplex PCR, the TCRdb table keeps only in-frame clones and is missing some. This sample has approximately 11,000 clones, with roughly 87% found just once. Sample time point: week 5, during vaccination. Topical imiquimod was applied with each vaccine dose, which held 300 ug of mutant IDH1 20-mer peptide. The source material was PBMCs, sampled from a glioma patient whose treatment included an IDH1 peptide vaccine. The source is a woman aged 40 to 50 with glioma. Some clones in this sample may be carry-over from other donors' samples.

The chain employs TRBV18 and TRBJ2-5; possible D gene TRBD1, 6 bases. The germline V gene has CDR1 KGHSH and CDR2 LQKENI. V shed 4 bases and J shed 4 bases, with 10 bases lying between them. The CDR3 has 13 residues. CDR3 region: CASSRTEVETQYF. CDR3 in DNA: TGTGCCAGCTCACGGACAGAGGTAGAGACCCAGTACTTC.

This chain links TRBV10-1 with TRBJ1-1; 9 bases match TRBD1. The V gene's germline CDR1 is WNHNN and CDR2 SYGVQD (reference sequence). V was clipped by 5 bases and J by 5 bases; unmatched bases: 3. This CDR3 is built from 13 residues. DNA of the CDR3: TGCGCCAGCAGTTCACAGGGGGCGACTGAAGCTTTCTTT. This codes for CASSSQGATEAFF.

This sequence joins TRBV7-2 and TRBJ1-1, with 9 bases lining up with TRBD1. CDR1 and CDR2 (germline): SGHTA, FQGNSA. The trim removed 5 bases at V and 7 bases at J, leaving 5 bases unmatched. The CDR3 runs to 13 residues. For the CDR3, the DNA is TGTGCCAGCAGCCTGGACAGGGGACTTGAAGCTTTCTTT. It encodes CASSLDRGLEAFF.

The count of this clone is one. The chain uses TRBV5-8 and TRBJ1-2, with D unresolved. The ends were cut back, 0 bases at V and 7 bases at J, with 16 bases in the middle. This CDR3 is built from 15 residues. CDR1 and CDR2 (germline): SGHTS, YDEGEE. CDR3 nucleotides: TGTGCCAGCAGCTTGGGGCGGCAGCAAGTTACTGGCTACACCTTC. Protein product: CASSLGRQQVTGYTF.

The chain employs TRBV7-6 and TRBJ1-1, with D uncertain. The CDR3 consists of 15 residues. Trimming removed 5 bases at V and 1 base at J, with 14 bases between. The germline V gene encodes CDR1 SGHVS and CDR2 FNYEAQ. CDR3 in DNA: TGTGCCAGCAGCCCCCCGGGCCTCGGGAACACTGAAGCTTTCTTT. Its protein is CASSPPGLGNTEAFF.

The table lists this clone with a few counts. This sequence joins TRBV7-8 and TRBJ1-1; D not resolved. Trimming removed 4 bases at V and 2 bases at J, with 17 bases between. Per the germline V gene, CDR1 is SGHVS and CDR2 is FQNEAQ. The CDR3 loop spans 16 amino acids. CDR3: CASSWDVNNGNTEAFF. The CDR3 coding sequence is TGTGCCAGCAGCTGGGATGTAAACAATGGAAACACTGAAGCTTTCTTT.

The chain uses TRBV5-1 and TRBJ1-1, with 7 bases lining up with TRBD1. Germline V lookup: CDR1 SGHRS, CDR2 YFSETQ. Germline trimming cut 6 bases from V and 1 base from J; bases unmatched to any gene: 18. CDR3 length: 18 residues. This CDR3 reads CASTSTGRDRPPNTEAFF. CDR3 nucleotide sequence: TGCGCCAGCACCTCCACGGGCCGGGACAGACCTCCGAACACTGAAGCTTTCTTT.

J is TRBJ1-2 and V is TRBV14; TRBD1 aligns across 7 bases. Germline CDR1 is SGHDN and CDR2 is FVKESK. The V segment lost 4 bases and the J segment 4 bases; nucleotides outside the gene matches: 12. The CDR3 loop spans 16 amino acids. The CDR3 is CASSLREGAFSYGYTF. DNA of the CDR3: TGTGCCAGCAGCCTCAGAGAGGGGGCATTTAGCTATGGCTACACCTTC.

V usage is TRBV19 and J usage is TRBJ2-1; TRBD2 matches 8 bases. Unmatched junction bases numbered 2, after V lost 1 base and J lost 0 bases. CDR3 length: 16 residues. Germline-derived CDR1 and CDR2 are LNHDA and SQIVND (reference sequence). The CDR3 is CASSIGRGGSYNEQFF. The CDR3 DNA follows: TGTGCCAGTAGTATAGGACGGGGGGGCTCCTACAATGAGCAGTTCTTC.

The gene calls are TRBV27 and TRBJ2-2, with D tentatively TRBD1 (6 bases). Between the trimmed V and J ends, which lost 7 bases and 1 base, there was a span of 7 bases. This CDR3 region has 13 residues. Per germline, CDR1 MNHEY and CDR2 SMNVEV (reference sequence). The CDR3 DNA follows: TGTGCCAGCAAGGGGGAGAACACCGGGGAGCTGTTTTTT. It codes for CASKGENTGELFF.

Here the CDR3 DNA reads TGTGCCAGCGGGACGGGGCGCATAGACTACGAGCAGTACTTC. Its translation is CASGTGRIDYEQYF. The chain couples TRBV27 to TRBJ2-7; D is perhaps TRBD1 or TRBD2 (5 bases each). V was trimmed by 8 bases and J by 3 bases, leaving 17 bases between them. This CDR3 has 14 amino acids. Per germline, CDR1 MNHEY and CDR2 SMNVEV (reference sequence).

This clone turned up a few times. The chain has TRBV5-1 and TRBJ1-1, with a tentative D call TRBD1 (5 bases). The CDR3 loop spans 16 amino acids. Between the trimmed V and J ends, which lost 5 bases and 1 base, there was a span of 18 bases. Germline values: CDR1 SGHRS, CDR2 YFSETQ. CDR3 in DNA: TGCGCCAGCAGTTCGATGAGGACAACCAAGAACACTGAAGCTTTCTTT. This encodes CASSSMRTTKNTEAFF. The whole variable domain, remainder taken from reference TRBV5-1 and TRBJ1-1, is KAGVTQTPRYLIKTRGQQVTLSCSPISGHRSVSWYQQTPGQGLQFLFEYFSETQRNKGNFPGRFSGRQFSNSRSEMNVSTLELGDSALYLCASSSMRTTKNTEAFFGQGTRLTVV.

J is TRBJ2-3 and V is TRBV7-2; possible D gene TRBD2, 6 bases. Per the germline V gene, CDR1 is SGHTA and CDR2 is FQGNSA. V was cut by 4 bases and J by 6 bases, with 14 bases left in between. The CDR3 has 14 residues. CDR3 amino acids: CASSSGLAADTQYF. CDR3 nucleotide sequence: TGTGCCAGCAGCTCGGGACTCGCGGCGGATACGCAGTATTTT.

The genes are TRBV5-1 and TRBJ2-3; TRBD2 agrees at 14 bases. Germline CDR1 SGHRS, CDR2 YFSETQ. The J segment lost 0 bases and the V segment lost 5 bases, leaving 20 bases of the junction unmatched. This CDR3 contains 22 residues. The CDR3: CASSTPTGTSGGDILSTDTQYF. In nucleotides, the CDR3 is TGCGCCAGCAGTACTCCTACCGGGACTAGCGGGGGAGATATCCTTAGCACAGATACGCAGTATTTT.

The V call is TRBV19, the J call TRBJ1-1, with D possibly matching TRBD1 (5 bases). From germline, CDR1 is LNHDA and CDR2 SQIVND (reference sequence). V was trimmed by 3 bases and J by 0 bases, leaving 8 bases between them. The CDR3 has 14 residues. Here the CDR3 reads CASSIGQMNTEAFF. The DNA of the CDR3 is TGTGCCAGTAGTATTGGACAAATGAACACTGAAGCTTTCTTT.

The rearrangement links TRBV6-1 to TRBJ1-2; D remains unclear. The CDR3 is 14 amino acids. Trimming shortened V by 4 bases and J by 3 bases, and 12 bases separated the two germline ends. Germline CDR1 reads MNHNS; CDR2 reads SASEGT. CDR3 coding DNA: TGTGCCAGCAGTGGAGGGCAAACTTACTATGGCTACACCTTC. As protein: CASSGGQTYYGYTF.

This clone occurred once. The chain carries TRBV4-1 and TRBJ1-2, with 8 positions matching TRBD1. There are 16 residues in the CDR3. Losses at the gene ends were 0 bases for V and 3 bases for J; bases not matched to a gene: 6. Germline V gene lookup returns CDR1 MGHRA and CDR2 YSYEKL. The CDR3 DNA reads TGCGCCAGCAGCCAAGAACCCTCGGACAGGGACTATGGCTACACCTTC. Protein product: CASSQEPSDRDYGYTF.

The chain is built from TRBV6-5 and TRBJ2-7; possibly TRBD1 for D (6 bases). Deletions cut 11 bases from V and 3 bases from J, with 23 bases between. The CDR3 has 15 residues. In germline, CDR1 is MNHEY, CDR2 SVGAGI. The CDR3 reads CAALLAAGVLYEQYF. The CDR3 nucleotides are TGTGCCGCTCTACTCGCGGCAGGGGTTCTCTACGAGCAGTACTTC.

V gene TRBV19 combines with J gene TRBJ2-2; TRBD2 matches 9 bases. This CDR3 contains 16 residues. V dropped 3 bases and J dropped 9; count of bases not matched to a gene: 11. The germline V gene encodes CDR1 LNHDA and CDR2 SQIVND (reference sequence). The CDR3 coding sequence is TGTGCCAGTAGTATTGGCGGGGGGGCCAGTTACCGGGAGCTGTTTTTT. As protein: CASSIGGGASYRELFF.